This T cell receptor (beta chain) was found in a study of response to subunit inactivated influenza vaccine listed by TCRdb under 2018. In the study overall: To follow how T cells responded to a trivalent subunit inactivated influenza vaccine, the researchers relied on deep quantitative profiling of the T cell receptor repertoire.

There are 16 amino acids in the CDR3, from cysteine to phenylalanine inclusive. CDR3 DNA is the only sequence kept; it has 48 bases, read in frame from the first base. Sequences SNHLY (CDR1) and FYNNEI (CDR2) are obtained from the germline V gene. Trimming removed 5 bases from V and 1 base from J, leaving 16 bases between the germline ends. As regards this clonotype: Which antigen it targets is not known. Qualities for individual bases were not recorded, and no much larger clone is one base off.

What the authors observed across the whole study: The authors suggested that each seasonal influenza vaccination may recruit only a limited number of new T cells.

Receptor libraries were prepared by RT-PCR. Reads for this sample came from an Illumina HiSeq 2500. The public reads were run again by TCRdb, first through fastp at Q25 and then through MiXCR, and only productive beta chains were kept. Identical CDR3 protein sequences are pooled into one entry, listed with their most common genes and DNA. Present in this sample are 290,000 or so distinct CDR3 sequences, roughly 20% of which were seen just once. Around a tenth of the sample goes to the ten largest clones. Sequenced here: PBMCs from blood, sampled less than 22 months after vaccination. Here the chain combines TRBV2 and TRBJ2-3; the D segment is perhaps TRBD1 or TRBD2, each sharing 5 matched bases. This sequence was found in a man aged 50 to 69 who received an inactivated influenza vaccine. Donor details come from another sample of the same person, matched by shared clones. The CDR3 reads as follows: CASSPPTGTRTDTQYF. In nucleotide form, the sequence is TGTGCCAGCAGTCCACCCACCGGGACGCGCACAGATACGCAGTATTTT. Here the CDR3 is joined to the reference TRBV2 and TRBJ2-3 genes, and the full variable domain is: EPEVTQTPSHQVTQMGQEVILRCVPISNHLYFYWYRQILGQKVEFLVSFYNNEISEKSEIFDDQFSVERPDGSNFTLKIRSTKLEDSAMYFCASSPPTGTRTDTQYFGPGTRLTVL.